Listed here is a single T cell receptor (beta chain). The CDR3 runs 16 residues. In germline, CDR1 is SGHDT, CDR2 YYEEEE. The junction had 6 bases not matched to a gene; V was cut back by 1 base and J by 7 bases. These data originate in a study of blood T cell repertoires in COVID-19. Original analysis: Amplification of reference gene primers was used by the study to estimate nucleated cell counts. Using immunoSEQ multiplex PCR, the repertoire was profiled, and TCRdb retains in-frame clones only, with some absent. From that table come the V and J calls and clone size; the DNA was used to work out D and trimming. Seen here are about 410,000 clones, 80% to 90% observed once, and the top ten hold approximately 1.4%.

The source material was peripheral blood. V usage is TRBV5-6 and J usage is TRBJ1-6; 9 bases fit TRBD1. This sequence was found in a woman under 40 with active or convalescent COVID-19. This CDR3 is CASSLRTGEWNSPLHF. The CDR3 region has the DNA TGTGCCAGCAGCTTGAGGACAGGGGAATGGAATTCACCCCTCCACTTT.